These 23 T cell receptor beta chains originate from one sample sequenced in a study of T cell responses to AZD1222 COVID-19 vaccine. Sequenced by immunoSEQ multiplex PCR; TCRdb stores in-frame clones only, minus some. The sample consists of approximately 140,000 clones, approximately 90% of them appearing once. The source was peripheral blood, collected on day 0 of AZD1222 vaccination. All receptors come from an adult in good health.

V and J are TRBV5-8 and TRBJ1-3, with TRBD1 matching over 9 bases. Germline V gene lookup returns CDR1 SGHTS and CDR2 YDEGEE. The junction had 7 bases not matched to a gene; V was cut back by 4 bases and J by 2 bases. This CDR3 is 16 amino acids long. Here the CDR3 DNA reads TGTGCCAGCAGCCCGGGACAGGGAAACCCTGGAAACACCATATATTTT. Protein sequence: CASSPGQGNPGNTIYF.

The chain employs TRBV7-2 and TRBJ2-7, with D perhaps being TRBD1 or TRBD2 (5 bases each). V dropped 3 bases and J dropped 1 base, with 13 bases sitting between them. The CDR3 has 15 residues. Per germline, CDR1 SGHTA and CDR2 FQGNSA. CDR3 protein: CASSLRGVASYEQYF. CDR3 bases: TGTGCCAGCAGCTTGAGAGGGGTCGCTTCCTACGAGCAGTACTTC.

CDR3 nucleotide sequence: TGTGCCAGCGGAACAGGACAGGGATTCCCCTCCTACGAGCAGTACTTC. Protein sequence: CASGTGQGFPSYEQYF. The chain couples TRBV27 to TRBJ2-7; 8 nucleotides align to TRBD1. The CDR3 runs to 16 residues. In germline, CDR1 is MNHEY, CDR2 SMNVEV (reference sequence). Trimming took 8 bases from V and 0 from J; bases not matched to a gene: 12.

V is TRBV5-1 and J is TRBJ1-3; possible D gene TRBD1, 5 bases. CDR3 length: 15 amino acids. In germline, CDR1 is SGHRS, CDR2 YFSETQ. V gave up 5 bases and J gave up 0 bases, with 12 bases separating them. The CDR3: CASRLLGVSGNTIYF. The CDR3 coding sequence is TGCGCCAGCAGACTATTGGGGGTCTCTGGAAACACCATATATTTT. Drawing the rest from reference TRBV5-1 and TRBJ1-3, the complete variable domain is KAGVTQTPRYLIKTRGQQVTLSCSPISGHRSVSWYQQTPGQGLQFLFEYFSETQRNKGNFPGRFSGRQFSNSRSEMNVSTLELGDSALYLCASRLLGVSGNTIYFGEGSWLTVV.

This chain joins TRBV7-2 and TRBJ1-1, with 7 bases that match TRBD1. Unmatched junction bases numbered 5, after V lost 3 bases and J lost 1 base. This CDR3 contains 15 residues. From germline, CDR1 is SGHTA and CDR2 FQGNSA. DNA of the CDR3: TGTGCCAGCAGCTTCGACAGGGCCTCGAACACTGAAGCTTTCTTT. Protein product: CASSFDRASNTEAFF.

J is TRBJ2-5 and V is TRBV5-1; D is possibly TRBD2 (6 bases). The CDR3 is made up of 14 amino acids. Germline V gene sequence: CDR1 SGHRS, CDR2 YFSETQ. The V gene lost 4 bases and the J gene lost 1 base, with 11 bases spanning the gap. Here the CDR3 reads CASSDRLGQETQYF. CDR3 nucleotides: TGCGCCAGCAGCGACCGACTAGGCCAAGAGACCCAGTACTTC.

The chain employs TRBV5-1 and TRBJ1-2; D is unclear. The CDR3 is 13 amino acids. The germline gives CDR1 SGHRS, CDR2 YFSETQ. The V end was cut by 6 bases, the J end by 4 bases, with 13 bases between. The CDR3 here is CASTPDFTYGYTF. The DNA for the CDR3 is TGCGCCAGCACCCCGGACTTTACCTATGGCTACACCTTC.

The V and J genes are TRBV2 and TRBJ2-7; D perhaps matches TRBD1 (5 bases). The CDR3 length is 14 residues. CDR1 is SNHLY and CDR2 is FYNNEI in the germline V gene. V dropped 6 bases and J dropped 0 bases, with 12 bases sitting between them. The CDR3 reads CASRLQVHSYEQYF. The DNA of the CDR3 is TGTGCCAGCAGATTACAGGTGCACTCCTACGAGCAGTACTTC.

CDR3 residues: CASGTGGELFF. CDR3 sequence (DNA): TGTGCCAGCGGTACAGGCGGGGAGCTGTTTTTT. The J gene is TRBJ2-2, the V gene TRBV4-2; D may be TRBD1 (5 bases). The germline CDR1 and CDR2 sequences are LGHNA and YNFKEQ. Trimming cost V 8 bases and J 7 bases, with 8 bases left between them. CDR3 length: 11 amino acids.

This clone was seen only a few times. The V and J genes are TRBV7-2 and TRBJ1-2; TRBD1 might be the D (5 bases). The CDR3 spans 15 residues. Germline V gene lookup returns CDR1 SGHTA and CDR2 FQGNSA. Trimming cost V 0 bases and J 3 bases, with 11 bases left between them. The CDR3 protein is CASSLAAGRDYGYTF. The CDR3 coding sequence is TGTGCCAGCAGCTTAGCGGCAGGGAGGGACTATGGCTACACCTTC.

This chain uses TRBV4-3 with TRBJ1-3; TRBD1 aligns across 12 bases. Germline loops: CDR1 LGHNA, CDR2 YSLEER. V shed 4 bases, J shed 4 bases, and the junction held 2 bases outside the gene matches. This CDR3 region has 15 residues. CDR3 residues: CASSRDRGLGNTIYF. CDR3 nucleotides: TGCGCCAGCAGCCGGGACAGGGGGCTCGGAAACACCATATATTTT.

The J gene is TRBJ2-7, the V gene TRBV15, with D possibly being TRBD2 (5 bases). Germline loops: CDR1 LNHNV, CDR2 YYDKDF (reference sequence). The CDR3 is 15 amino acids. V lost 0 bases and J 3 bases, leaving 12 bases between the germline ends. CDR3 coding DNA: TGTGCCACCAGCAGAGATCAAGAGGGAAACTACGAGCAGTACTTC. It yields the protein CATSRDQEGNYEQYF. Complete variable domain (other parts from reference TRBV15 and TRBJ2-7): DAMVIQNPRYQVTQFGKPVTLSCSQTLNHNVMYWYQQKSSQAPKLLFHYYDKDFNNEADTPDNFQSRRPNTSFCFLDIRSPGLGDTAMYLCATSRDQEGNYEQYFGPGTRLTVT.

The chain joins TRBV18 to TRBJ1-5, with 9 positions matching TRBD1. Germline CDR1 reads KGHSH; CDR2 reads LQKENI. This CDR3 contains 14 residues. With V trimmed by 3 bases and J by 4 bases, 1 base remained unmatched. The CDR3 loop is CASSPGTGNQPQHF. Here the CDR3 DNA reads TGTGCCAGCTCACCCGGGACAGGGAATCAGCCCCAGCATTTT.

The V and J genes are TRBV13 and TRBJ1-1, with 8 bases lining up with TRBD1. CDR1 and CDR2 (germline): PRHDT, FYEKMQ (reference sequence). V trimming: 5 bases; J trimming: 1 base; junction bases outside the gene matches: 9. There are 16 residues in the CDR3. The CDR3: CASSLRTGSQNTEAFF. The CDR3 region has the DNA TGTGCCAGCAGCCTACGGACAGGGTCGCAGAACACTGAAGCTTTCTTT.

The J gene is TRBJ1-1, the V gene TRBV7-2; unclear D gene. The V end was cut by 1 base, the J end by 5 bases, with 11 bases between. From germline, CDR1 is SGHTA and CDR2 FQGNSA. The CDR3 totals 14 residues. The CDR3 here is CASSLERVLTEAFF. For the CDR3, the DNA is TGTGCCAGCAGCTTAGAGAGGGTACTAACTGAAGCTTTCTTT.

This chain connects TRBV13 to TRBJ2-3, with no clear D. V was trimmed by 10 bases and J by 3 bases, leaving 14 bases between them. The CDR3 has 13 amino acids. CDR1 is PRHDT, CDR2 FYEKMQ, per germline (reference sequence). Here the CDR3 reads CATAGGMTDTQYF. CDR3 DNA: TGTGCCACCGCCGGTGGGATGACAGATACGCAGTATTTT.

The chain uses TRBV19 and TRBJ2-1, with D unresolved. CDR3 size: 15 residues. Between the trimmed V and J ends, which lost 1 base and 4 bases, there was a span of 11 bases. In germline, CDR1 is LNHDA, CDR2 SQIVND (reference sequence). In DNA, the CDR3 is TGTGCCAGTAGTATAGTCCCCGACCGATACAATGAGCAGTTCTTC. Translating gives CASSIVPDRYNEQFF.

The chain has TRBV19 and TRBJ1-3; no definite D call. The CDR3 is made up of 15 amino acids. The germline V gene has CDR1 LNHDA and CDR2 SQIVND (reference sequence). V lost 3 bases and J lost 0, with 9 bases in between. The DNA of the CDR3 is TGTGCCAGTAGTATTCGGATCAGCTCTGGAAACACCATATATTTT. Amino acid sequence: CASSIRISSGNTIYF. Full variable domain (outside the CDR3, taken from reference TRBV19 and TRBJ1-3): DGGITQSPKYLFRKEGQNVTLSCEQNLNHDAMYWYRQDPGQGLRLIYYSQIVNDFQKGDIAEGYSVSREKKESFPLTVTSAQKNPTAFYLCASSIRISSGNTIYFGEGSWLTVV.

The rearrangement uses TRBV27 and TRBJ1-1; TRBD1 might be the D (5 bases). CDR3 size: 14 residues. V shed 6 bases and J shed 5 bases, with 16 bases lying between them. The germline gives CDR1 MNHEY, CDR2 SMNVEV (reference sequence). The CDR3 DNA sequence: TGTGCCAGCAGCGTCGGCCCACGGGGGACTGAAGCTTTCTTT. Translated: CASSVGPRGTEAFF.

The rearrangement uses TRBV5-4 and TRBJ1-2; 8 bases fit TRBD1. The V gene end was trimmed by 3 bases and the J gene end by 3 bases; junction bases not matched to a gene: 1. The CDR3 contains 13 residues. Germline loops: CDR1 SGHNT, CDR2 YYREEE (reference sequence). Here the CDR3 reads CASSWGQDYGYTF. In DNA, the CDR3 is TGTGCCAGCAGCTGGGGACAGGACTATGGCTACACCTTC.

The rearrangement joins TRBV27 to TRBJ2-5, with D tentatively TRBD1 (5 bases). The CDR3 is 16 residues long. Germline CDR1 and CDR2: MNHEY and SMNVEV (reference sequence). Trimming stripped 6 bases from V and 7 bases from J, with 24 bases between. CDR3 amino acids: CASSPIQGVLERTQYF. The CDR3 bases are TGTGCCAGCAGCCCTATTCAGGGTGTATTAGAGAGGACCCAGTACTTC.

V usage is TRBV3-1 (or the pseudogene TRBV3-2) and J usage is TRBJ1-6, with D possibly being TRBD1 (5 bases). Germline V lookup: CDR1 LGHDT, CDR2 YNNKEL (reference sequence). CDR3 length equals 15 residues. Between the trimmed V and J ends, which lost 1 base and 6 bases, there was a span of 10 bases. The CDR3 region has the DNA TGTGCCAGCAGCCAAGGATGGGGGTTTAATTCACCCCTCCACTTT. Its protein product is CASSQGWGFNSPLHF.

The V gene is TRBV25-1, the J gene TRBJ1-2; D gene unclear. CDR1 and CDR2 (germline): MGHDK, SYGVNS. The V gene lost 8 bases and the J gene lost 8 bases, with 15 bases spanning the gap. This CDR3 has 12 amino acids. CDR3 bases: TGTGCCAGCGGTGGCCTCCCGCAGGGCTACACCTTC. Residues: CASGGLPQGYTF.